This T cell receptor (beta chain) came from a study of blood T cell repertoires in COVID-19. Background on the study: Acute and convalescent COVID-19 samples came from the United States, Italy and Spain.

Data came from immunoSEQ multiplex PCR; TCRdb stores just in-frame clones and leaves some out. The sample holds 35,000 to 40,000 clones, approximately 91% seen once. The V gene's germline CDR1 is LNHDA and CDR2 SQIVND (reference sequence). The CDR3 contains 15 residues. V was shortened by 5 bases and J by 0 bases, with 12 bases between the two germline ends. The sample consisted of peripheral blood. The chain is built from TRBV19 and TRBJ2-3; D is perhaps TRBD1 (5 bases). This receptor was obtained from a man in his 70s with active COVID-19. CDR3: CASSPGFPSTDTQYF. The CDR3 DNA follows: TGTGCCAGTAGTCCAGGGTTTCCTAGCACAGATACGCAGTATTTT.